The 21 T cell receptor beta chains given below trace back to one sample, sequenced in a study of T-cell reconstitution after alpha-beta-depleted transplantation in children. This sample's TCRbeta library carried unique molecular identifier barcodes. TCRdb re-derived calls from the PCR reads in MiXCR, one entry per CDR3 protein. This table holds about 830,000 distinct CDR3 sequences, roughly 15% found once. The specimen comprised PBMCs, mostly from graft donor cells, sampled 360 days after TCRalphabeta/CD19-depleted stem cell transplant. These receptor sequences come from a male patient aged 5 to 17 who had a stem cell transplant for acute lymphoblastic leukemia, so the T cells may come from the graft donor.

The chain carries TRBV29-1 and TRBJ2-7; D gene unclear. Trimming removed 1 base from V and 3 bases from J, with 13 bases in between. Germline lookup yields CDR1 SQVTM and CDR2 ANQGSEA. The CDR3 extends over 14 amino acids. In DNA, the CDR3 is TGCAGCGTTGAAGTGGGGAAGGTTAACTACGAGCAGTACTTC. Its translation is CSVEVGKVNYEQYF.

The chain combines TRBV27 with TRBJ1-2; weak D call: TRBD1 (6 bases). The CDR3 is 17 residues long. V lost 4 bases and J 6 bases, leaving 24 bases between the germline ends. From germline, CDR1 is MNHEY and CDR2 SMNVEV (reference sequence). This chain's CDR3 is CASSSDLYRAIKDGYTF. The CDR3 DNA follows: TGTGCCAGCAGTTCCGACCTTTACAGGGCCATCAAAGATGGCTACACCTTC.

The V gene is TRBV2, the J gene TRBJ1-4; unclear D gene. This CDR3 has 14 amino acids. Germline V CDR1 and CDR2: SNHLY, FYNNEI. V lost 2 bases to trimming and J lost 0 bases, with 4 bases between them. DNA for the CDR3: TGTGCCAGCAGTGAAAGTACAACTAATGAAAAACTGTTTTTT. Residues: CASSESTTNEKLFF.

The chain links TRBV18 to TRBJ2-1; a possible D gene is TRBD2 (5 bases). The CDR3 spans 12 residues. Germline V gene data show CDR1 as KGHSH and CDR2 as LQKENI. V lost 6 bases to trimming and J lost 8 bases, with 11 bases between them. CDR3 protein: CASSDPSYEQFF. In DNA, the CDR3 is TGTGCCAGCTCGGATCCTAGCTATGAGCAGTTCTTC.

The chain recombines TRBV5-4 with TRBJ2-7; 8 bases line up with TRBD2. J lost 5 bases, V lost 0 bases, and 7 bases had no gene match. The CDR3 runs 15 residues. The germline V gene encodes CDR1 SGHNT and CDR2 YYREEE (reference sequence). The CDR3 sequence: CASSLVSGRWNEQYF. The CDR3 DNA follows: TGTGCCAGCAGCTTGGTCAGCGGGAGATGGAACGAGCAGTACTTC. Full variable domain (remainder filled in from reference TRBV5-4 and TRBJ2-7): ETGVTQSPTHLIKTRGQQVTLRCSSQSGHNTVSWYQQALGQGPQFIFQYYREEENGRGNFPPRFSGLQFPNYSSELNVNALELDDSALYLCASSLVSGRWNEQYFGPGTRLTVT.

This clonotype has a handful of counts. The chain combines TRBV28 with TRBJ1-1, with TRBD1 matching over 8 bases. CDR3 length equals 15 residues. Losses at the gene ends were 3 bases for V and 1 base for J; bases not matched to a gene: 4. Germline CDR1 and CDR2: MDHEN and SYDVKM. CDR3 sequence (DNA): TGTGCCAGCAGTTTTACGACAGGGGAGAACACTGAAGCTTTCTTT. Translated, it gives CASSFTTGENTEAFF. Full variable domain (outside the CDR3, taken from reference TRBV28 and TRBJ1-1): DVKVTQSSRYLVKRTGEKVFLECVQDMDHENMFWYRQDPGLGLRLIYFSYDVKMKEKGDIPEGYSVSREKKERFSLILESASTNQTSMYLCASSFTTGENTEAFFGQGTRLTVV.

The rearrangement uses TRBV7-9 and TRBJ2-3; D gene ambiguous. The V gene lost 4 bases and the J gene lost 7 bases, with 9 bases spanning the gap. The CDR3 is made up of 12 amino acids. Germline assignment: CDR1 SEHNR and CDR2 FQNEAQ (reference sequence). CDR3 protein: CASSSTVNTQYF. The CDR3 nucleotides read TGTGCCAGCAGCTCCACGGTGAATACGCAGTATTTT.

There are many counts of this clonotype. The V call is TRBV6-6, the J call TRBJ1-3; no clear D. CDR3 size: 17 residues. Trimming shortened V by 5 bases and J by 0 bases, and 17 bases separated the two germline ends. Germline V gives CDR1 MNHNY, CDR2 SVGAGI (reference sequence). CDR3 nucleotides: TGTGCCAGCAGTCTTCCCAGACACGAGACCTCTGGAAACACCATATATTTT. Translation: CASSLPRHETSGNTIYF.

This clonotype occurred a few times. This chain connects TRBV5-1 to TRBJ2-7; no definite D call. CDR3 length equals 15 residues. Germline V gene data show CDR1 as SGHRS and CDR2 as YFSETQ. V was shortened by 0 bases and J by 2 bases, with 12 bases between the two germline ends. CDR3 residues: CASSLAGRAAYEQYF. The CDR3 region has the DNA TGCGCCAGCAGCTTGGCCGGTCGGGCGGCCTACGAGCAGTACTTC.

This clonotype showed up just a few times. The gene calls are TRBV27 and TRBJ1-2; D might be TRBD1 (5 bases). Trimming took 0 bases from V and 4 from J, leaving 18 bases between them. This CDR3 contains 17 residues. Germline values: CDR1 MNHEY, CDR2 SMNVEV (reference sequence). The CDR3 spells CASSLSLSEQGGYGYTF. Written as DNA, the CDR3 is TGTGCCAGCAGTTTATCCTTGTCAGAGCAGGGCGGCTATGGCTACACCTTC.

The table lists this clonotype with a few counts. The J gene is TRBJ2-7, the V gene TRBV5-1; 7 bases align to TRBD2. The CDR3 covers 16 residues. Germline CDR1 reads SGHRS; CDR2 reads YFSETQ. V shed 1 base and J 2 bases; nucleotides not matched to a gene: 9. CDR3 in amino acids: CASSLSSGTTPYEQYF. The CDR3 DNA reads as TGCGCCAGCAGCTTGTCCTCCGGGACTACCCCCTACGAGCAGTACTTC.

This clonotype was seen a few times. The rearrangement joins TRBV9 to TRBJ2-3; the match to TRBD1 covers 7 bases. The ends lost 0 bases at V and 3 bases at J; junction bases unmatched: 4. The CDR3 runs to 15 residues. Germline CDR1 SGDLS, CDR2 YYNGEE. CDR3 nucleotides: TGTGCCAGCAGCGTAGCGGGCAGGGGGACAGATACGCAGTATTTT. This codes for CASSVAGRGTDTQYF.

This sequence joins TRBV20-1 and TRBJ1-1; tentatively, D is TRBD1 (5 bases). Deletions cut 6 bases from V and 0 bases from J, with 11 bases between. The CDR3 is 13 residues long. Germline V gives CDR1 DFQATT, CDR2 SNEGSKA (reference sequence). CDR3 nucleotides: TGCAGTGCGCCAGGGCAGTTGAACACTGAAGCTTTCTTT. Translating it yields CSAPGQLNTEAFF.

The rearrangement joins TRBV7-6 to TRBJ1-1; unclear D gene. V was trimmed by 5 bases and J by 7 bases, leaving 17 bases between them. This CDR3 comprises 14 residues. Germline-derived CDR1 and CDR2 are SGHVS and FNYEAQ. The CDR3 DNA is TGTGCCAGCAGCCAGGCCCAGTTTCCTTTTGAAGCTTTCTTT. Amino acids: CASSQAQFPFEAFF.

This clonotype was observed a handful of times. The chain couples TRBV3-1 to TRBJ2-7, with D perhaps TRBD1 (5 bases). The CDR3 contains 12 residues. Germline V gene data show CDR1 as LGHDT and CDR2 as YNNKEL (reference sequence). Trimming removed 7 bases at V and 8 bases at J, with 15 bases between. The CDR3 reads CASKGREEKQYF. The CDR3 bases are TGTGCCAGCAAGGGCAGGGAAGAAAAGCAGTACTTC.

In its sample, this clonotype was seen a few times. The genes are TRBV5-1 and TRBJ1-1; 8 bases align to TRBD1. Trimming took 3 bases from V and 4 from J; bases not matched to a gene: 5. CDR3 length: 14 amino acids. Germline CDR1 reads SGHRS; CDR2 reads YFSETQ. Written as DNA, the CDR3 is TGCGCCAGCAGCTGGACAGGGTTGACCACTGAAGCTTTCTTT. It is translated as CASSWTGLTTEAFF.

The chain carries TRBV5-1 and TRBJ2-1, with D maybe TRBD1 (6 bases). In germline, CDR1 is SGHRS, CDR2 YFSETQ. This CDR3 comprises 18 residues. V lost 3 bases, J lost 0 bases, and 19 bases lay in between. The CDR3: CASSSNLQGRGSYNEQFF. CDR3 DNA: TGCGCCAGCAGCTCGAACCTACAGGGACGGGGCTCCTACAATGAGCAGTTCTTC.

This clonotype was found a few times. This rearrangement joins TRBV18 to TRBJ1-3; D remains ambiguous. V lost 1 base and J lost 2, with 9 bases in between. Germline CDR1 and CDR2: KGHSH and LQKENI. The CDR3 consists of 15 residues. The CDR3: CASSPQRDAGNTIYF. CDR3 nucleotides: TGTGCCAGCTCACCACAGCGAGACGCTGGAAACACCATATATTTT.

This clonotype was recorded a few times. The V call is TRBV15, the J call TRBJ1-2; tentatively, D is TRBD1 (5 bases). The CDR3 is made up of 15 amino acids. Germline CDR1 is LNHNV and CDR2 is YYDKDF (reference sequence). V shed 0 bases and J shed 9 bases, with 17 bases lying between them. CDR3 DNA sequence: TGTGCCACCAGCAGAGATAAGCGGGGCCTCCTTCGCTACACCTTC. Amino acids: CATSRDKRGLLRYTF.

This clonotype showed up just once. The chain uses TRBV29-1 and TRBJ2-2; maybe TRBD1 (6 bases). Trimming cost V 4 bases and J 7 bases, with 7 bases left between them. The germline CDR1 and CDR2 sequences are SQVTM and ANQGSEA. There are 11 residues in the CDR3. The DNA of the CDR3 is TGCAGCGTTGCACAGGGCGGGGAGCTGTTTTTT. Its protein product is CSVAQGGELFF.

This clonotype was seen only a few times. The chain carries TRBV4-2 and TRBJ2-3; 12 bases agree with TRBD2. CDR3 length: 16 amino acids. The germline gives CDR1 LGHNA, CDR2 YNFKEQ. V lost 1 base and J lost 5; bases outside the gene matches: 4. CDR3 in DNA: TGTGCCAGCAGCCAAGGTCCACTAGCGGGGGGAGATACGCAGTATTTT. As protein: CASSQGPLAGGDTQYF.